This T cell receptor (beta chain) was captured in a study of blood T cell repertoires in COVID-19. Study overall: T cells, B-cell-depleted T cells, or PBMCs provided the cDNA or gDNA that served as material.

In the authors' workflow: It was from reference gene primer amplification that nucleated cell counts were estimated. Sequencing was performed with immunoSEQ multiplex PCR; in TCRdb, only in-frame clones are kept and a portion is missing. From that table come the V and J calls and clone size; the DNA was used to work out D and trimming. The sample contains 120,000 to 150,000 clones, approximately 85% of which appear only once. Deletions cut 7 bases from V and 9 bases from J, with 7 bases between. The CDR3 loop spans 10 amino acids. Germline CDR1 and CDR2: MNHNY and SVGAGI (reference sequence). Seattle patients were enrolled while actively infected and followed longitudinally.

The chain links TRBV6-6 to TRBJ1-5; D perhaps matches TRBD1 (5 bases). This receptor was identified in a woman aged 55 to 70 with COVID-19, enrolled during active disease. Sequenced material: peripheral blood. CDR3 sequence (DNA): TGTGCCAGCAATAGGGGGCCCCAGCATTTT. Translating gives CASNRGPQHF.